The clone carrying this TCR beta chain was detected a few times. The data stem from a study of blood T cell repertoires in COVID-19. The germline V gene encodes CDR1 SGHDT and CDR2 YYEEEE. With V trimmed by 3 bases and J by 4 bases, 13 bases remained unmatched. The CDR3 has 17 amino acids. Only in-frame clones appear in the TCRdb table, and some are missing; sequencing was by immunoSEQ multiplex PCR. The sample shows about 120,000 clones, approximately 82% of them seen only once. The source of this sequence is an older man with active or convalescent COVID-19. This chain joins TRBV5-6 and TRBJ2-3; 8 bases line up with TRBD2. Sequencing was performed on peripheral blood. The CDR3 DNA is TGTGCCAGCAGCTCAATCGTTTTTAGCGGGACGGCAGATACGCAGTATTTT. This codes for CASSSIVFSGTADTQYF.